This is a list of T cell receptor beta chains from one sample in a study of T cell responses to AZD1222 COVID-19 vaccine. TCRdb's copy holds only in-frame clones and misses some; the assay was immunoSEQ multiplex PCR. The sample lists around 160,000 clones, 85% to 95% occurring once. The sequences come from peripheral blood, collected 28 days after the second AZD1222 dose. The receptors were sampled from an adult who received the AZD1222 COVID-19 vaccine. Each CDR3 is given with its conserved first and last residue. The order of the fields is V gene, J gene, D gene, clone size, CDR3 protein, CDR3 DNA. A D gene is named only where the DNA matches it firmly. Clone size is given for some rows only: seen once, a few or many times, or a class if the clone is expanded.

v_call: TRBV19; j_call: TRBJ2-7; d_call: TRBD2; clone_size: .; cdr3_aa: CASSNTAGSYEQYF; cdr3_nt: TGTGCCAGTAGTAACACAGCGGGGTCCTACGAGCAGTACTTC
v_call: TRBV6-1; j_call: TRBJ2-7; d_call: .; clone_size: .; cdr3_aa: CASSENGSYEQYF; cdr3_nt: TGTGCCAGCAGTGAAAATGGCAGCTACGAGCAGTACTTC
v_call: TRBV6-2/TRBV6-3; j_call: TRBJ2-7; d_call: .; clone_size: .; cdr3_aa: CASSYYTGYEQYF; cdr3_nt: TGTGCCAGCAGTTACTATACCGGTTACGAGCAGTACTTC
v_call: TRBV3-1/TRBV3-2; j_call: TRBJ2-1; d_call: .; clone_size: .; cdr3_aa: CASSTQNDPTDEQFF; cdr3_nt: TGTGCCAGCAGCACGCAAAACGACCCAACGGATGAGCAGTTCTTC
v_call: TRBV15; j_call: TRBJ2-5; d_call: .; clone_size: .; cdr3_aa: CATSRDRKETQYF; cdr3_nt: TGTGCCACCAGCAGAGATCGAAAAGAGACCCAGTACTTC
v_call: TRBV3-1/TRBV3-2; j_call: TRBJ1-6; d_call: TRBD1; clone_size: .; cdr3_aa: CASSRLQGALNSPLHF; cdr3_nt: TGTGCCAGCAGCCGCCTACAGGGGGCCCTTAATTCACCCCTCCACTTT
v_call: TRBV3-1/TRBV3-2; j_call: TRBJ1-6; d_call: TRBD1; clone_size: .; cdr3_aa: CASSQAGTGHNSPLHF; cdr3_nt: TGTGCCAGCAGCCAAGCTGGGACAGGGCATAATTCACCCCTCCACTTT
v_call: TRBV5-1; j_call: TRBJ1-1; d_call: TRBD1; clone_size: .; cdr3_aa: CASSLDGQGAWNTEAFF; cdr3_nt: TGCGCCAGCAGCTTGGATGGACAGGGGGCATGGAACACTGAAGCTTTCTTT
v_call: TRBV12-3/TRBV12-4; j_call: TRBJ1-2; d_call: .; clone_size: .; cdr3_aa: CASSLGAYGYTF; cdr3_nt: TGTGCCAGCAGTTTAGGAGCCTATGGCTACACCTTC
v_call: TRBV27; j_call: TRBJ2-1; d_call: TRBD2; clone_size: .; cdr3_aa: CASSPTLGTSGYNEQFF; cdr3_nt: TGTGCCAGCAGTCCCACACTCGGGACTAGCGGATACAATGAGCAGTTCTTC
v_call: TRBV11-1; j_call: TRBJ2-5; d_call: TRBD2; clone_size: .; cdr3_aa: CASSLASGRGETQYF; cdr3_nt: TGTGCCAGCAGCTTAGCTAGCGGGAGAGGAGAGACCCAGTACTTC
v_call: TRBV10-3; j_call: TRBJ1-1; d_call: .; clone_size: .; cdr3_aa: CAISDFGGGRYSVGTEAFF; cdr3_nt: TGTGCCATCAGTGACTTCGGGGGGGGCCGGTACTCTGTGGGCACTGAAGCTTTCTTT
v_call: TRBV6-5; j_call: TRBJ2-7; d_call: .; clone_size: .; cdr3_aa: CASSYGNHYEQYF; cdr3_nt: TGTGCCAGCAGTTACGGGAATCACTACGAGCAGTACTTC
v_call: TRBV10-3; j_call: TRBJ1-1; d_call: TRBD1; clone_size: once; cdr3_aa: CAISEPQGGQKDTEAFF; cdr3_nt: TGTGCCATCAGTGAGCCCCAGGGGGGACAGAAGGACACTGAAGCTTTCTTT
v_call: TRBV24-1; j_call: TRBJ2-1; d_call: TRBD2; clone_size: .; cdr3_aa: CATSGGGYPYNEQFF; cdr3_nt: TGTGCCACCAGTGGGGGAGGGTACCCCTACAATGAGCAGTTCTTC
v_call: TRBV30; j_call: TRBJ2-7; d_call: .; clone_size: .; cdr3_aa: CAWSDLAPPEDYEQYF; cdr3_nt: TGTGCCTGGAGCGATCTCGCTCCCCCGGAAGACTACGAGCAGTACTTC
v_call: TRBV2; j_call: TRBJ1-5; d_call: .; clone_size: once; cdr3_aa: CASSITTEIRQPQHF; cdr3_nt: TGTGCCAGCAGCATTACGACAGAAATTCGGCAGCCCCAGCATTTT
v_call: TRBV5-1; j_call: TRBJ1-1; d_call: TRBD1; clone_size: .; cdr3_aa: CASSLGQGAEAFF; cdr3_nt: TGCGCCAGCAGCTTGGGACAGGGGGCTGAAGCTTTCTTT
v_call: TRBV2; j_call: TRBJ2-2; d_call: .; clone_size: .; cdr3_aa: CASSDFQGPGELFF; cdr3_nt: TGTGCCAGCAGTGACTTTCAGGGACCCGGGGAGCTGTTTTTT
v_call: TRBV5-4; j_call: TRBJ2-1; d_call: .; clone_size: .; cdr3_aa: CASSLSAEYSYNEQFF; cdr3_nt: TGTGCCAGCAGCTTGAGTGCGGAGTACTCCTACAATGAGCAGTTCTTC
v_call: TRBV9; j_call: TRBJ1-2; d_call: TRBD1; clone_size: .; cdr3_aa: CASSVGTGVYGYTF; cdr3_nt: TGTGCCAGCAGCGTCGGGACAGGGGTTTATGGCTACACCTTC
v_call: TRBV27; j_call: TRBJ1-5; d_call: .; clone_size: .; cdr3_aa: CASSLSGNQPQHF; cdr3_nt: TGTGCCAGCAGTTTATCTGGTAATCAGCCCCAGCATTTT
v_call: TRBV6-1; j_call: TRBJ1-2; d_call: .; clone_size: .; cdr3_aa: CASSEWGNYGYTF; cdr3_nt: TGTGCCAGCAGTGAGTGGGGGAACTATGGCTACACCTTC
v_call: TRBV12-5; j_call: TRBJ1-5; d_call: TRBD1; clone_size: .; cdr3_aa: CASALRFIGTGNNQPQHF; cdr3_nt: TGTGCTAGTGCCCTCCGATTCATCGGGACAGGTAACAATCAGCCCCAGCATTTT
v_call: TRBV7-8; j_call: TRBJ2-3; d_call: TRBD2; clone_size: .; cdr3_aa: CASRTSRLAGTDTQYF; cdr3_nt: TGTGCCAGCAGAACCTCCCGACTAGCGGGGACAGATACGCAGTATTTT
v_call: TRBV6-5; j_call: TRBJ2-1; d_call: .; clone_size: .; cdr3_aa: CASSYKGPIFNEQFF; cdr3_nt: TGTGCCAGCAGTTACAAGGGACCTATCTTCAATGAGCAGTTCTTC